Following are 4 T cell receptor beta chains from one sample sequenced in a study of blood T cells in healthy people across ages. PCR was performed a second time for roughly 7 to 12 cycles using a sample-barcoded 5' primer and a J-beta primer mix. From the 5' RACE reads, TCRdb called clonotypes with MiXCR, one entry per CDR3 protein. The sample includes around 1,800,000 distinct CDR3 sequences, approximately 40% of them seen just once. Sequencing was performed on blood. The receptors shown here come from a human donor in good health.

This chain joins TRBV5-1 and TRBJ2-3; 7 nucleotides line up with TRBD2. With 6 bases clipped from V and 0 bases from J, the junction kept 4 bases outside the gene matches. Germline-derived CDR1 and CDR2 are SGHRS and YFSETQ. This CDR3 comprises 14 residues. CDR3 nucleotide sequence: TGCGCCAGCACTAGCGGCTCTAGCACAGATACGCAGTATTTT. Translating it yields CASTSGSSTDTQYF.

This clonotype has a handful of counts. The chain is built from TRBV20-1 and TRBJ2-7; D uncertain. Germline V gene data show CDR1 as DFQATT and CDR2 as SNEGSKA (reference sequence). Trimming took 0 bases from V and 0 from J, leaving 12 bases between them. The length of the CDR3 is 15 residues. In DNA, the CDR3 is TGCAGTGCTAGAGACAACCTAAAGAGCTCCTACGAGCAGTACTTC. It translates to CSARDNLKSSYEQYF.

The V and J genes are TRBV29-1 and TRBJ2-7; possibly TRBD2 for D (7 bases). Trimming took off 7 bases at V and 4 bases at J, with 17 bases between the two ends. CDR1 is SQVTM and CDR2 is ANQGSEA in the germline V gene. The CDR3 covers 13 residues. For the CDR3, the DNA is TGCAGCGCCACATCGGGGGGCGGGTACGAGCAGTACTTC. Its translation is CSATSGGGYEQYF.

On this clonotype: One end of the junction varies from germline; a read error may be responsible. V and J are TRBV6-5 and TRBJ2-1, with 11 bases aligning to TRBD2. Germline assignment: CDR1 MNHEY and CDR2 SVGAGI. CDR3 length: 13 residues. Here the CDR3 DNA reads TGTGCCAGCGGGACTAGCGGCTACATTGAGCAGTTCTTC. It yields the protein CASGTSGYIEQFF.